This T cell receptor beta chain was identified during a study of tumor and adjacent non-tumor tissue in lung cancer. The wider study: Samples averaged about 3.8 million productive TCRbeta reads each. Notes on the study in general: Higher tumor TCR diversity was associated with shorter survival.

Note on this clonotype: Antigen unknown. Since a much larger clone is just one base distant, this may be a read error.

No cell sorting was done before RNA was extracted from the tissue. Newly diagnosed lung cancer patients had thoracic surgery in China, August–late 2014, without prior chemotherapy. A modified ARM-PCR protocol with three rounds of nested PCR amplified TCRbeta. One entry per CDR3 protein results from TCRdb running MiXCR on the multiplex PCR reads. The sample includes approximately 110,000 distinct CDR3 sequences, roughly 80% of them seen just once. The CDR3 covers 14 residues. The germline V gene has CDR1 DFQATT and CDR2 SNEGSKA (reference sequence). The V gene lost 1 base and the J gene lost 3 bases, with 10 bases spanning the gap.

The V and J genes are TRBV20-1 and TRBJ2-4; D perhaps matches TRBD1 (6 bases). Sequencing used lung tumor tissue. This TCR came from a woman between 55 and 75 years old with non-small cell lung cancer. CDR3: CSARGQGLKNIQYF. As DNA, the CDR3 is TGCAGTGCTAGAGGGCAGGGGCTCAAAAACATTCAGTACTTC.